The T cell receptor (beta chain) described here comes from a study of T cell repertoires in aging, cancer and after chemotherapy. About the study: Patients with chronic lymphocytic leukemia were sampled before and after fludarabine- or bendamustine-based chemotherapy.

CDR3 length: 15 residues. V was clipped by 3 bases and J by 0 bases, with 11 bases between them. Germline CDR1 and CDR2: SGHRS and YFSETQ. Study results and caveats: In healthy donors, age-related TCR diversity loss mainly reflected lost richness. Compared with age-matched healthy donors, untreated hematological or solid cancer patients showed higher blood TCR clonality. Immunological memory after chemotherapy cannot be judged from the repertoire data.

Amplification of TCR beta used genomic DNA extracted from peripheral blood. A mixed TRB-A/B primer pool amplified rearranged TRB by multiplex touch-down PCR. TCRdb reprocessed the multiplex PCR reads via MiXCR and lists one record per CDR3 protein. The sample includes about 1,700 distinct CDR3 sequences, roughly 34% of them seen just once. This clonotype was observed a handful of times. The antigen is undetermined. This clonotype was obtained from a human donor with a blood cancer. The sample comprised blood. This rearrangement joins TRBV5-1 to TRBJ2-3, with D possibly being TRBD2 (6 bases). This CDR3 reads CASSSSGTSTDTQYF. The CDR3 DNA is TGCGCCAGCAGCTCATCCGGGACTAGCACAGATACGCAGTATTTT.